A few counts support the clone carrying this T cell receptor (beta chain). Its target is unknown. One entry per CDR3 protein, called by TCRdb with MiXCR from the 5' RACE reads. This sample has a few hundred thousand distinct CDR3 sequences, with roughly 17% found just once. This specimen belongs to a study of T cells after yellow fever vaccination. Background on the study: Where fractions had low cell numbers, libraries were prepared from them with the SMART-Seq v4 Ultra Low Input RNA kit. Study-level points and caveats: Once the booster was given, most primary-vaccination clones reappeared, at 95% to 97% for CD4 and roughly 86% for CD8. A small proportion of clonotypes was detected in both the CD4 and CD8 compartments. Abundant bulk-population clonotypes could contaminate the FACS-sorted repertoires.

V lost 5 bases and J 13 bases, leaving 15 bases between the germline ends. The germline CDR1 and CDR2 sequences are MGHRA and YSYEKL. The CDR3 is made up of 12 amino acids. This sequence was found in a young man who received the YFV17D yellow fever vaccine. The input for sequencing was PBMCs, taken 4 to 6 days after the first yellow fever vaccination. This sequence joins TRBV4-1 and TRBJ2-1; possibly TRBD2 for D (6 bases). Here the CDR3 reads CASSFPTRYQFF. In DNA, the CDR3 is TGCGCCAGCAGCTTCCCGACTAGATATCAGTTCTTC.